The source of this TCR beta chain is a study of cytomegalovirus exposure and HLA in healthy donors. Points on this clone: What it binds is unknown.

Primers for the PCR totalled 60 Vbeta and 13 Jbeta. The assay was immunoSEQ multiplex PCR, and TCRdb's table has in-frame clones only and misses some. The sample yields about 120,000 clones, 75% to 80% seen once. The CDR3 totals 14 residues. The V gene lost 2 bases and the J gene lost 0 bases, with 8 bases spanning the gap. Germline CDR1 is SGDLS and CDR2 is YYNGEE. Study findings and constraints: It was only CMV serostatus that was available as immune exposure information. It was confirmed in vitro that three of the CMV-associated chains were specific for CMV antigens.

Sequenced input: PBMCs. This clonotype originated in a woman aged 40 to 49 in good health and CMV-seropositive. This chain joins TRBV9 and TRBJ1-2; maybe TRBD1 (5 bases). As DNA, the CDR3 is TGTGCCAGCAGCGTGGGGCAAGCTAACTATGGCTACACCTTC. Translation gives CASSVGQANYGYTF.